Listed below are T cell receptor beta chains from one sample, sequenced in a study of blood T cell repertoires in COVID-19. Generated by immunoSEQ multiplex PCR, the TCRdb table keeps only in-frame clones and is missing some. The profile shows roughly 310,000 clones, 85% to 90% of them singletons. Material for sequencing was peripheral blood. These receptors were collected from a woman aged 25 to 39 with COVID-19, enrolled during active disease. The conserved cysteine and the conserved F or W are not part of the CDR3 here. Each record gives: V gene, CDR3 length, CDR3 protein.

TRBV5-1 | 14 | ASSWGLAGAGETQY
TRBV12-3/TRBV12-4 | 9 | ASSRDGELF
TRBV7-2 | 14 | ASSLVTGNSNQPQH
TRBV6-5 | 12 | ASSADRGRNEQF
TRBV20-1 | 7 | SAGYGYT
TRBV15 | 14 | ATSKPRAGLGNTIY
TRBV7-8 | 15 | ASSLEWNEGSGNTIY
TRBV19 | 10 | ASSSKTNEQF
TRBV4-1 | 13 | ASSPREGPNTEAF
TRBV5-5 | 13 | ASSLASGGNQPQH
TRBV9 | 16 | ASSVDPQTSGTADTQY
TRBV28 | 13 | ASSLDRGRTDTQY
TRBV9 | 13 | ASSEEPGQPPEAF
TRBV2 | 14 | ASSESVFTLDTEAF
TRBV29-1 | 11 | SAPGLAANEQF
TRBV30 | 10 | AWGDRVAEAF
TRBV19 | 14 | ATRTGTGGLGYGYT
TRBV6-6 | 11 | ASSLAIQETQY
TRBV19 | 14 | ASRQASGRGTGELF